A single sample is the source of the 15 T cell receptor beta chains below, sequenced in a study of T cells expressing NK-cell markers. TCRdb re-called the 5' RACE reads and catalogs CDR3 proteins one per entry, DNA excluded. This table lists about 260,000 distinct CDR3 sequences. The specimen was blood T cells: a sorted CD56 or NKG2C T cell subset, CD4+ or CD8+ T cells, or bulk PBMC T cells (not recorded which). These receptors were taken from a man between 18 and 35 years old in good health.

The chain couples TRBV20-1 to TRBJ2-2. This CDR3 spans 15 amino acids. From germline, CDR1 is DFQATT and CDR2 SNEGSKA (reference sequence). CDR3 sequence reads: CSARDRLAGTGELFF.

The chain combines TRBV29-1 with TRBJ2-1; TCRdb reports TRBD2, a call that lacks DNA to check it against. The CDR3 contains 14 residues. Germline CDR1 reads SQVTM; CDR2 reads ANQGSEA. CDR3 sequence reads: CSVDRQRIDNEQFF.

The chain combines TRBV24-1 with TRBJ2-1; absent DNA, TCRdb's TRBD1 call cannot be checked. The CDR3 sequence is 13 residues long. CDR1 is KGHDR, CDR2 SFDVKD, per germline. CDR3 sequence reads: CATSETPRNEQFF.

V and J are TRBV5-1 and TRBJ1-2; TCRdb names TRBD1, which stays unverified in the absence of DNA. The CDR3 runs 13 residues. Germline lookup yields CDR1 SGHRS and CDR2 YFSETQ. The CDR3 sequence is CASSPRTGDGYTF.

The gene calls are TRBV7-8 and TRBJ2-1; TCRdb outputs TRBD2, but without DNA this stays unchecked. This CDR3 comprises 15 residues. Germline assignment: CDR1 SGHVS and CDR2 FQNEAQ. CDR3 in amino acids: CASSPPGLGSNEQFF.

The chain joins TRBV18 to TRBJ2-2; lacking DNA, the TRBD2 call made by TCRdb goes unchecked. Germline loops: CDR1 KGHSH, CDR2 LQKENI. The CDR3 has 17 residues. The CDR3 is CASSPQSLAGTTGELFF.

The rearrangement uses TRBV15 and TRBJ2-7; the D call from TCRdb, TRBD1, cannot be confirmed without DNA. The V gene's germline CDR1 is LNHNV and CDR2 YYDKDF (reference sequence). This CDR3 spans 11 amino acids. CDR3 sequence reads: CATSVGGEQYF.

V gene TRBV10-3 combines with J gene TRBJ2-1; the D gene TCRdb calls, TRBD2, cannot be checked with no DNA. Germline CDR1 and CDR2: ENHRY and SYGVKD. The CDR3 consists of 12 residues. The CDR3 loop is CAISESWREWFF.

The chain uses TRBV5-1 and TRBJ2-1; TCRdb gives TRBD2 as the D gene, but with no DNA this cannot be confirmed. Germline V lookup: CDR1 SGHRS, CDR2 YFSETQ. CDR3 size: 16 residues. CDR3 protein: CASSHGLAGGGNEQFF. The entire variable domain, with the rest obtained from reference TRBV5-1 and TRBJ2-1, is as follows: KAGVTQTPRYLIKTRGQQVTLSCSPISGHRSVSWYQQTPGQGLQFLFEYFSETQRNKGNFPGRFSGRQFSNSRSEMNVSTLELGDSALYLCASSHGLAGGGNEQFFGPGTRLTVL.

This chain uses TRBV5-1 with TRBJ2-3. Germline V lookup: CDR1 SGHRS, CDR2 YFSETQ. The CDR3 is 14 residues long. The CDR3 sequence is CASSLYGSTDTQYF.

The chain carries TRBV6-1 and TRBJ1-5; TCRdb gives TRBD1 as the D gene, but with no DNA this cannot be confirmed. From germline, CDR1 is MNHNS and CDR2 SASEGT. The CDR3 extends over 16 amino acids. The CDR3 sequence is CASSVTRTGRNQPQHF.

This sequence joins TRBV12-3 or TRBV12-4 and TRBJ2-3; TCRdb's D call of TRBD1 is untestable without DNA. The CDR3 has 14 residues. CDR3 in amino acids: CASTPDRAGDTQYF.

The chain employs TRBV15 and TRBJ1-4. This CDR3 has 16 amino acids. Looked up from germline, CDR1 is LNHNV and CDR2 is YYDKDF (reference sequence). This CDR3 is CATSRAIGSANEKLFF. Supplemented by reference TRBV15 and TRBJ1-4, the full variable domain reads DAMVIQNPRYQVTQFGKPVTLSCSQTLNHNVMYWYQQKSSQAPKLLFHYYDKDFNNEADTPDNFQSRRPNTSFCFLDIRSPGLGDTAMYLCATSRAIGSANEKLFFGSGTQLSVL.

The gene calls are TRBV20-1 and TRBJ1-3. This CDR3 spans 16 amino acids. The germline gives CDR1 DFQATT, CDR2 SNEGSKA (reference sequence). CDR3 loop: CSASRGWAEVGNTIYF.

This sequence joins TRBV5-8 and TRBJ2-7; TCRdb's D call of TRBD1 is untestable without DNA. The CDR3 loop spans 14 amino acids. Germline assignment: CDR1 SGHTS and CDR2 YDEGEE. CDR3 sequence reads: CASSQSRRTSRQYF. The variable domain in full, with the rest retrieved from reference TRBV5-8 and TRBJ2-7, is EAGVTQSPTHLIKTRGQQATLRCSPISGHTSVYWYQQALGLGLQFLLWYDEGEERNRGNFPPRFSGRQFPNYSSELNVNALELEDSALYLCASSQSRRTSRQYFGPGTRLTVT.